These 18 T cell receptor beta chains came from one sample sequenced in a study of blood T cell repertoires in COVID-19. The method was immunoSEQ multiplex PCR; TCRdb's version includes in-frame clones alone and lacks a portion of them. The table has about 200,000 clones, approximately 85% seen once. The material sequenced was peripheral blood. The receptors originated from a woman in her 70s with COVID-19, enrolled during active disease.

The chain combines TRBV5-8 with TRBJ1-2, with 8 nucleotides matching TRBD1. The CDR3 is 14 residues long. Germline trimming cut 4 bases from V and 7 bases from J; bases unmatched to any gene: 9. Germline loops: CDR1 SGHTS, CDR2 YDEGEE. DNA of the CDR3: TGTGCCAGCAGCCGTGACAGGGGTCTGGGTGGCTACACCTTC. Residues: CASSRDRGLGGYTF.

V and J are TRBV6-5 and TRBJ1-4, with TRBD1 matching over 7 bases. Germline CDR1 and CDR2: MNHEY and SVGAGI. There are 14 residues in the CDR3. V lost 7 bases, J lost 5 bases, and 7 bases stayed unmatched. The CDR3 region is CASNTGTVNEKLFF. The CDR3 DNA is TGTGCCAGCAACACCGGGACAGTCAATGAAAAACTGTTTTTT.

The chain uses TRBV6-5 and TRBJ1-2; D unclear. With 10 bases removed from V and 7 bases from J, the gap between germline ends came to 13 bases. CDR1 is MNHEY and CDR2 is SVGAGI in the germline V gene. The CDR3 covers 11 residues. This chain's CDR3 is CATSGMGGYTF. The CDR3 bases are TGTGCCACCTCAGGTATGGGTGGCTACACCTTC.

This chain joins TRBV6-5 and TRBJ1-3; 7 bases are a match to TRBD1. Per germline, CDR1 MNHEY and CDR2 SVGAGI. V was clipped by 1 base and J by 2 bases; unmatched bases: 5. CDR3 size: 16 residues. The CDR3 here is CASSYYPDRAGNTIYF. The CDR3 DNA sequence: TGTGCCAGCAGTTACTACCCAGACAGGGCTGGAAACACCATATATTTT.

The rearrangement uses TRBV11-1 and TRBJ2-1, with 10 bases matching TRBD2. With 4 bases clipped from V and 6 bases from J, the junction kept 3 bases outside the gene matches. Germline V CDR1 and CDR2: SGHAT, FQDESV (reference sequence). The CDR3 is 14 amino acids. CDR3 DNA: TGTGCCAGCAGCTCCCAGCGGGAGGGCAATGAGCAGTTCTTC. The encoded protein is CASSSQREGNEQFF.

This clone was recorded a few times. This chain links TRBV2 with TRBJ1-3; D uncertain. Germline values: CDR1 SNHLY, CDR2 FYNNEI. The CDR3 loop spans 14 amino acids. The V and J ends lost 1 base and 7 bases respectively, with 11 bases between them. CDR3 DNA: TGTGCCAGCAGTGAAGATGCAACCCGGAACACCATATATTTT. Amino acids: CASSEDATRNTIYF.

The CDR3: CATSEGVTGNYGYTF. The CDR3 nucleotides are TGTGCCACCAGTGAGGGCGTAACGGGGAACTATGGCTACACCTTC. The chain carries TRBV24-1 and TRBJ1-2; D gene uncertain. The CDR3 length is 15 residues. The V and J ends lost 4 bases and 2 bases respectively, with 13 bases between them. Per germline, CDR1 KGHDR and CDR2 SFDVKD.

In nucleotides, the CDR3 is TGTGCCAGCAGCTTGGATGGGACAGGGATCGGCGAAAAACTGTTTTTT. Protein product: CASSLDGTGIGEKLFF. The chain is built from TRBV5-8 and TRBJ1-4; 9 bases align to TRBD1. V trimming: 0 bases; J trimming: 8 bases; junction bases outside the gene matches: 8. This CDR3 is built from 16 residues. Germline V gene data show CDR1 as SGHTS and CDR2 as YDEGEE. The variable domain in full, completed from reference TRBV5-8 and TRBJ1-4, reads EAGVTQSPTHLIKTRGQQATLRCSPISGHTSVYWYQQALGLGLQFLLWYDEGEERNRGNFPPRFSGRQFPNYSSELNVNALELEDSALYLCASSLDGTGIGEKLFFGSGTQLSVL.

The chain has TRBV5-4 and TRBJ2-2; D may be TRBD1 (5 bases). This CDR3 spans 12 amino acids. The germline gives CDR1 SGHNT, CDR2 YYREEE (reference sequence). V was clipped by 1 base and J by 10 bases, with 8 bases between them. CDR3 amino acids: CASSLRGAELFF. In DNA, the CDR3 is TGTGCCAGCAGCTTGAGGGGTGCGGAGCTGTTTTTT.

This chain uses TRBV4-2 with TRBJ2-2; D gene ambiguous. Trimming pared 1 base from V and 4 bases from J, leaving 7 bases between. The germline CDR1 and CDR2 sequences are LGHNA and YNFKEQ. This CDR3 has 14 residues. The CDR3 protein is CASSQVRSTGELFF. In DNA form, the CDR3 reads TGTGCCAGCAGCCAAGTCAGGTCCACCGGGGAGCTGTTTTTT.

The chain uses TRBV5-8 and TRBJ1-2, with D unresolved. The V end lost 0 bases, the J end lost 8 bases, and 14 bases lay between the germline ends. The germline CDR1 and CDR2 sequences are SGHTS and YDEGEE. This CDR3 spans 14 amino acids. The CDR3 loop reads CASSLGGPRRGYTF. As DNA, the CDR3 is TGTGCCAGCAGCTTGGGCGGGCCGCGCCGGGGCTACACCTTC.

The V call is TRBV5-4, the J call TRBJ2-3, with 13 bases lining up with TRBD2. There are 15 residues in the CDR3. Trimming cost V 4 bases and J 3 bases; bases outside gene matches: 2. CDR1 is SGHNT and CDR2 is YYREEE in the germline V gene (reference sequence). As DNA, the CDR3 is TGTGCCAGCAGCCCGGGACTAGCGGGAACAGATACGCAGTATTTT. Encoded protein: CASSPGLAGTDTQYF.

The genes are TRBV7-9 and TRBJ2-1; a weak D match, TRBD2 (6 bases). The V and J ends lost 10 bases and 5 bases respectively, with 24 bases between them. The germline CDR1 and CDR2 sequences are SEHNR and FQNEAQ (reference sequence). The CDR3 has 16 residues. The CDR3 bases are TGTGCCACAGCGGGCAGGTGGGACGGCACCGACAATGAGCAGTTCTTC. It translates to CATAGRWDGTDNEQFF.

This clone was counted only a few times. J is TRBJ1-6 and V is TRBV11-2, with TRBD1 matching 8 bases. Trimming removed 2 bases from V and 2 bases from J; junction bases left unmatched: 8. CDR1 and CDR2 from the germline V gene are SGHAT and FQNNGV. This CDR3 is built from 18 residues. The CDR3 bases are TGTGCCAGCAGCTTAAACAGGGGGACGTTTGCCTATAATTCACCCCTCCACTTT. Its translation: CASSLNRGTFAYNSPLHF.

The V and J genes are TRBV6-2 or TRBV6-3 and TRBJ1-2; TRBD1 agrees at 7 bases. With 6 bases clipped from V and 6 bases from J, the junction kept 4 bases outside the gene matches. The CDR3 covers 12 residues. CDR1 is MNHEY and CDR2 is SVGEGT in the germline V gene. The CDR3 coding sequence is TGTGCCAGCAGCCGTGGGACAGATGGCTACACCTTC. Its protein is CASSRGTDGYTF.

This clone came up a few times. The gene calls are TRBV6-1 and TRBJ2-7; 7 nucleotides agree with TRBD1. J gave up 6 bases and V 0 bases, and 2 bases lay outside the gene matches. The CDR3 extends over 13 amino acids. Looked up from germline, CDR1 is MNHNS and CDR2 is SASEGT. CDR3 nucleotides: TGTGCCAGCAGTGAAGCGGACAGGCGCGAGCAGTACTTC. Its translation: CASSEADRREQYF.

The chain carries TRBV19 and TRBJ1-4; TRBD1 matches 7 bases. The CDR3 runs 15 residues. Germline V gives CDR1 LNHDA, CDR2 SQIVND (reference sequence). The V segment lost 6 bases and the J segment 7 bases; nucleotides outside the gene matches: 11. CDR3 coding DNA: TGTGCCAGTAGGACCCGACAGGGTAGTGTTGAAAAACTGTTTTTT. Protein: CASRTRQGSVEKLFF.

V usage is TRBV6-2 or TRBV6-3 and J usage is TRBJ1-2; unclear D gene. The V gene lost 4 bases and the J gene lost 8 bases, with 14 bases spanning the gap. CDR1 and CDR2 (germline): MNHEY, SVGEGT. The CDR3 sequence is 13 residues long. The chain's CDR3 is CASSLVARGGYTF. Here the CDR3 DNA reads TGTGCCAGCAGTTTGGTCGCCCGCGGAGGCTACACCTTC.